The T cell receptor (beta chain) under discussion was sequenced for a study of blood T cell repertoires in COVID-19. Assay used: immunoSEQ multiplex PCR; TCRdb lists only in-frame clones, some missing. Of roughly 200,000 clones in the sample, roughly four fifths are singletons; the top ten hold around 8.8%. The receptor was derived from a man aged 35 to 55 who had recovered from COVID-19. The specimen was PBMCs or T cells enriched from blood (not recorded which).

CDR3 bases: TGTGCCAGCAGCCTCAACCCTAGCGGGGGGGCATATACGCAGTATTTT. Its protein product is CASSLNPSGGAYTQYF. The rearrangement links TRBV3-1 (or the pseudogene TRBV3-2) to TRBJ2-3; 12 bases agree with TRBD2. Germline lookup yields CDR1 LGHDT and CDR2 YNNKEL (reference sequence). Germline trimming cut 4 bases from V and 7 bases from J; bases unmatched to any gene: 9. The CDR3 length is 16 residues.